This TCR beta chain was sequenced during a study of Graves' ophthalmopathy and Graves' hyperthyroidism (dated by TCRdb to the late 2010s). Some background on the complete study: Peripheral blood was collected at initial diagnosis, before any treatment. An independent validation cohort was composed of fewer than 20 hyperthyroidism patients and 17 patients who later progressed from hyperthyroidism to ophthalmopathy. A discovery set of 100 patients (43 ophthalmopathy, about 59 stable hyperthyroidism) was enrolled to explore V-J signatures distinguishing ophthalmopathy from hyperthyroidism. In more than five hyperthyroidism patients, the T-cell repertoires found in thyroid tissue were compared with those found in blood. In total, some 130 blood samples were TCR-sequenced: 43 ophthalmopathy, roughly 80 hyperthyroidism and about 17 hyperthyroidism-to-ophthalmopathy patients. The study used signatures of the TCR beta repertoire to tell Graves' ophthalmopathy apart from Graves' hyperthyroidism and to predict which patients would progress to ophthalmopathy. Once sampling was done, hyperthyroidism patients were given methimazole at a starting dose of 30 mg daily, while ophthalmopathy patients were given high-dose intravenous methylprednisolone.

Patients with ophthalmopathy had moderately to severely active disease, with a Clinical Activity Score of 3 or more, a NOSPECS grade of 4 or more, and a disease duration of less than 3 months. Anyone with other autoimmune diseases, uncontrolled infections, pregnancy or lactation was excluded from the study. Diagnosis was based on clinical symptoms, serum thyroxine, TRAb, thyroid ultrasound and orbital computed tomography. Using Ficoll-Paque density gradient centrifugation, PBMCs were isolated from 9 to 10 ml of fresh peripheral blood. Total RNA was extracted with Trizol reagent and quality-checked on an Agilent 2100 Bioanalyzer. Details on this clonotype: No antigen is known for it. Per-base quality was not reported, and no clone a single base away is much larger than it.

For repertoire sequencing, TCR beta CDR3 regions were amplified from RNA transcripts. The first round was an RT-PCR using HTBI primers with the Qiagen OneStep RT-PCR kit, and this first round was followed by a second-round multiplex PCR, then size selection and purification. Libraries were sequenced on an Illumina HiSeq2000 using paired-end 100 bp reads. On the study's bioinformatics: SOAPnuke was used to process the reads, removing any read that contained adapters or uncalled bases, had a mean Phred below 15, or lacked an exact match to the constant primer or identifier. COPE v1.2.5 was used to merge the high-quality paired reads. Each unique nucleotide sequence was defined as a clonotype, and clonotypes were aligned to IMGT TRB V, D and J references with MiTCR v1.1. Only V-J combinations with frequency above 0.0001 were analysed, covering 98% to 99.2% of repertoires. For each V-J combination, a TCR clonal expansion and chaos score was defined as F50 clonal expansion divided by the chaos observed in the TCRdist matrix. Features were reduced by Welch's t-statistics and random forest to some 13 V-J combinations, which fed a naive Bayes classifier. Thyroid-blood repertoire similarity was quantified with the Morisita-Horn index. TCRdb reprocessed the public reads (quality trimming at Q25 with fastp, clone calling with MiXCR) and kept in-frame beta chains. Each entry is one CDR3 protein sequence, shown with its most common DNA and genes. These V and J calls derive from TCRdb rather than the authors' analysis. The sample table shows approximately 700,000 distinct CDR3 sequences, and approximately 40% are seen once. The top ten clonotypes cover around 40% of the sample.

The investigation overall reported the following: Sample size was not statistically predetermined, and group allocation was not concealed from the investigators. Most expanded thyroid clonotypes with frequency above 0.001 were also detected in blood, suggesting blood repertoires may reflect the thyroid immune response. In validation, the model predicted ophthalmopathy progression with less than 71% sensitivity and roughly 72% specificity; 12 predicted patients were CT-confirmed with GO in a median of 6.5 months. The 13-signature model separated ophthalmopathy from stable hyperthyroidism with roughly 88% sensitivity and roughly 84% specificity in cross-validation, and 80%/75% in the test set.

From the cysteine up to the phenylalanine, the CDR3 has a length of 16 residues. The sequence is cut down to CDR3 DNA, 48 bases in frame from base 1. According to the germline V gene (reference sequence), CDR1 reads DFQATT and CDR2 reads SNEGSKA. The V end loses 4 bases and the J end loses 1 base, and a stretch of 14 bases separates them. In this chain, TRBV20-1 is recombined with TRBJ2-6; the D gene is not confidently resolved. Sequencing used peripheral blood. The TCR sequence derives from an adult man with Graves' ophthalmopathy. The DNA sequence is as follows: TGCAGTGCTACCCAGGTCAGGTCATCTGGGGCCAACGTCCTGACTTTC. Its protein is CSATQVRSSGANVLTF.